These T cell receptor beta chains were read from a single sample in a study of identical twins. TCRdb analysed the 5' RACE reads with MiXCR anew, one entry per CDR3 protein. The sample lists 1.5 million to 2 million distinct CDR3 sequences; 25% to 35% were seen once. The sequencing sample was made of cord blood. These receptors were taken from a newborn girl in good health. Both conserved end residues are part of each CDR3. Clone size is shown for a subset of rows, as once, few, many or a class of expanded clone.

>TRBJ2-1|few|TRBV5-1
CASSPVGSGRSNEQFF
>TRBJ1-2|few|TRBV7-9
CASSLGRTVSNYGYTF
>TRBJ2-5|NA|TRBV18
CASSPPFIQETQYF
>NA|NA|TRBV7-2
CASSLNINYEQYF
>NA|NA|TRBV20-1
CSARQSTTTSYEQYF
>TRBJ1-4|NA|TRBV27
CASTRAPEKLFF
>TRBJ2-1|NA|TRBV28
CASRSQGENYNEQFF
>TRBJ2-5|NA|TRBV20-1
CSARVAVETQYF
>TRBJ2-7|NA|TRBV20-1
CSARLLAVFGEQYF
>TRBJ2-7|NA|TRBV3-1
CASSQSSGWNEQYF
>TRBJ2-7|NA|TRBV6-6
CASSYSAGNYEQYF
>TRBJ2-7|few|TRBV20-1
CSALDRVGHYEQYF
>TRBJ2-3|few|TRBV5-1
CASSWTHTDTQYF
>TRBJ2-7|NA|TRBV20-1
CSARYPGGGSSYEQYF
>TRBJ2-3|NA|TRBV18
CVSSRVAGGRTDTQYF
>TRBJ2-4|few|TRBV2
CASSEGVGNIQYF
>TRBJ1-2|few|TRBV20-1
CSAPWRTDAYGYTF
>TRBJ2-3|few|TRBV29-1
CSVERLAGRRDTQYF
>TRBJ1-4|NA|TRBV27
CASSWGRNEKLFF
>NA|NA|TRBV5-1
CASSLVPVGTQYF
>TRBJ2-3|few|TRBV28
CAITVWGGDTQYF
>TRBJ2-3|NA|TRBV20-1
CSARRGLVGDTQYF
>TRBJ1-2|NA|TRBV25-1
CASSPQGTANYGYTF
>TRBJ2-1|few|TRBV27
CASNSARANNEQFF
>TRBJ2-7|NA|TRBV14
CASSQRAASYEQYF
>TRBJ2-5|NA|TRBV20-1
CSARDQLAGVETQYF
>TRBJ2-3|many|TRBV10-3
CAISGPSGGAPTRTDTQYF
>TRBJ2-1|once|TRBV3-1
CASRKTGTSPYNEQFF
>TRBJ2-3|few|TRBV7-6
CASSLMPCVADTQYF
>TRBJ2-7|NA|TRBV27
CASSLMVAGAYEQYF
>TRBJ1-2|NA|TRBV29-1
CSVELGTGGYYTF
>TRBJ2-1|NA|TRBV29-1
CSVEFVQPTYNEQFF
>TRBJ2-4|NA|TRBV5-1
CASSFGGLAAKNIQYF
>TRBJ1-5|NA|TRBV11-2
CASSVADSANQPQHF
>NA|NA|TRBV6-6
CASSFLLAAVETQYF
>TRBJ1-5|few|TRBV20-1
CSARFWGGDSNQPQHF
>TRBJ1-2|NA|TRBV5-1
CASTDVRKEPTEAGYTF
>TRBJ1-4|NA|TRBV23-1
CASSQTHGPAAGEKLFF
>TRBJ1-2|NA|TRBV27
CASSRDRMNYGYTF
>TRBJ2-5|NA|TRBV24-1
CATSDNDLYQETQYF
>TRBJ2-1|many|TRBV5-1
CASSVSGTSFLPNEQFF
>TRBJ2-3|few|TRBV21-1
CASSNQAGDVGTDTQYF
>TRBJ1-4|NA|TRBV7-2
CASTLAPQTGEKLFF
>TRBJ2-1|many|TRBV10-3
CAIRGTSGPSYNEQFF
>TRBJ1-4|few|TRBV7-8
CASSLGARAEKLFF
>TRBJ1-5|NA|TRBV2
CASRWGLSNQPQHF
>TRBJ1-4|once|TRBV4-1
CASSQRAEKLFF
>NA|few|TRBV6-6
CASSWTSGGAYNEQYF
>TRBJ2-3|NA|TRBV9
CASNDRGPFDPDTQYF
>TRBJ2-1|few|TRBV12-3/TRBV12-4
CASSPVSGGPFKEQFF
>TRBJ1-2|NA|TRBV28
CASSSRTGGPHYTF
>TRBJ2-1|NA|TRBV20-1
CSSGTPKYNEQFF
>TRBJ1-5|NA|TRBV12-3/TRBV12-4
CATHHFTTVSNQPQHF
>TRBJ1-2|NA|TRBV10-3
CAISESRGLNYGYTF
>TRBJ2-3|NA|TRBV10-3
CAIRPTSGRDTQYF
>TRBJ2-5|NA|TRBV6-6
CASSSETRVTQETQYF